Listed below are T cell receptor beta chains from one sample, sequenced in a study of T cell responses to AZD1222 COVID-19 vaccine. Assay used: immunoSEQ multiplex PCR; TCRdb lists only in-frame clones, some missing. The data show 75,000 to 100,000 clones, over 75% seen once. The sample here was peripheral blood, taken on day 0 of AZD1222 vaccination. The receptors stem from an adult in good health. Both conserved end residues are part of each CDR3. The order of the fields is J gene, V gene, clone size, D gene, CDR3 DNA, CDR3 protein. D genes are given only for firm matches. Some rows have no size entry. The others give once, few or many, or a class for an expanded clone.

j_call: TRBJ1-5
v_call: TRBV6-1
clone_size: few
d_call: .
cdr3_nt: TGTGCCAGCAGTGACGGGGGGGGCAATCAGCCCCAGCATTTT
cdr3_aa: CASSDGGGNQPQHF

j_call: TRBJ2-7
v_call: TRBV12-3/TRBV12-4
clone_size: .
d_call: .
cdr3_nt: TGTGCCAGCAGCCCCCAGTCCTACGAGCAGTACTTC
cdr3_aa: CASSPQSYEQYF

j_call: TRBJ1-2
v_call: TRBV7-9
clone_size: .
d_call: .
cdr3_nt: TGTGCCAGCAGCCCCCAGGGTCTAGCTAACTATGGCTACACCTTC
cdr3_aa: CASSPQGLANYGYTF

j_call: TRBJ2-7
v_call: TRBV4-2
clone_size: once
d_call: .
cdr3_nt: TGTGCCAGCAGCCAAGATGGCCTAGCGTACCTGTACTTC
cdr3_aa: CASSQDGLAYLYF

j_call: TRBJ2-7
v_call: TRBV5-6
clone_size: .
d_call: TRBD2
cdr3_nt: TGTGCCAGCAGCTTGGCCGGGAGGCAGGTCTACGAGCAGTACTTC
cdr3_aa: CASSLAGRQVYEQYF

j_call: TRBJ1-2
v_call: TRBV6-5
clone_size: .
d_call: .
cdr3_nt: TGTGCCAGCACCCCCGACAGTGGTGGCGGCTACACCTTC
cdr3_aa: CASTPDSGGGYTF

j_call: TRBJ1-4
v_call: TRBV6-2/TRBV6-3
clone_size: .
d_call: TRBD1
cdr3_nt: TGTGCCAGCAGTTCCGGGACAGCTAATGAAAAACTGTTTTTT
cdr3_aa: CASSSGTANEKLFF

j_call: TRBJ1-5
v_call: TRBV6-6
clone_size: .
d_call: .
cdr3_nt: TGTGCCAGCAGAACCTCTGAAGGTGTTAGCAATCAGCCCCAGCATTTT
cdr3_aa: CASRTSEGVSNQPQHF

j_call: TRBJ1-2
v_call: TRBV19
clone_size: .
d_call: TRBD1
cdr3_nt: TGTGCCAGTAGCGGCAGGGGGTGGAATGGCTACACCTTC
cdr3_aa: CASSGRGWNGYTF

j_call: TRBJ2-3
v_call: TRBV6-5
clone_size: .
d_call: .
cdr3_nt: TGTGCCAGCAGTTTACAGGGTAGTACAGATACGCAGTATTTT
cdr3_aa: CASSLQGSTDTQYF

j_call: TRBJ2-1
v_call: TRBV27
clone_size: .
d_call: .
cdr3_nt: TGTGCCAGCAGGCCCTTTTCTAGCGCATGGAACAATGAGCAGTTCTTC
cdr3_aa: CASRPFSSAWNNEQFF

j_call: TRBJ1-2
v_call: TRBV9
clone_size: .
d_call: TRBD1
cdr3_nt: TGTGCCAGCAGCGCAGGAACAGGGGGCTTTGGCTACACCTTC
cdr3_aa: CASSAGTGGFGYTF

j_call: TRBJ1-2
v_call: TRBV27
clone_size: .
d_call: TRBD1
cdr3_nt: TGTGCCAGCAGACCTTGGACAGGGAACTATGGCTACACCTTC
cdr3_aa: CASRPWTGNYGYTF

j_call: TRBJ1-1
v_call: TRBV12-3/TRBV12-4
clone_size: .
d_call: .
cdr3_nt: TGTGCCAGCAGTTTATTCGGGGGAGCTGAAGCTTTCTTT
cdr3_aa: CASSLFGGAEAFF

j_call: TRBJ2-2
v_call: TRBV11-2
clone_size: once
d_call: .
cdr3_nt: TGTGCCAGCAGCTTGGGGGGCCAAGGTCCCGGGGAGCTGTTTTTT
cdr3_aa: CASSLGGQGPGELFF

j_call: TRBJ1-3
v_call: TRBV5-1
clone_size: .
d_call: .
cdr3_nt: TGCGCCAGCCACGGAGGGGAGAACACTGGAAACACCATATATTTT
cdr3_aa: CASHGGENTGNTIYF

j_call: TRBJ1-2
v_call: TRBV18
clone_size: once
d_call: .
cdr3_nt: TGTGCCAGCTCACCAAACCAGGGGAAAGGCTACACCTTC
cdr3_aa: CASSPNQGKGYTF

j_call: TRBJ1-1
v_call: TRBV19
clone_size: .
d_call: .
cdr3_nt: TGTGCCAGTAGTATGGGCTTTGACGGGGTGAACACTGAAGCTTTCTTT
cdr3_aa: CASSMGFDGVNTEAFF

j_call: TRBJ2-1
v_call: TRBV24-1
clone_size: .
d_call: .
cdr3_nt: TGTGCCACCAGTGATACCGGAGGGGGCGATCTCAATGAGCAGTTCTTC
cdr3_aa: CATSDTGGGDLNEQFF

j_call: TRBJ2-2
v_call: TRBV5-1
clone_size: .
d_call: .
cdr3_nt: TGCGCCAGCAGCTTGTGGGACACCCGGGAGCTGTTTTTT
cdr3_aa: CASSLWDTRELFF

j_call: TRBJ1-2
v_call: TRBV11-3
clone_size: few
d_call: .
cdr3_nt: TGTGCCAGCAGCTCCGGGACCGGGAGGAGTGGCTACACCTTC
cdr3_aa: CASSSGTGRSGYTF

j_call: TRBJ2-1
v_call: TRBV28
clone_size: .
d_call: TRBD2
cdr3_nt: TGTGCCAGCAGTGTGGTGCGGGGGGGCGGTGAGCAGTTCTTC
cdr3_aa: CASSVVRGGGEQFF

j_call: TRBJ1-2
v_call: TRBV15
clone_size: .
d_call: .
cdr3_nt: TGTGCCACCAGCCGGGAGACATCTACCTATGGCTACACCTTC
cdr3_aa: CATSRETSTYGYTF